Each of the 15 T cell receptor beta chains below was sequenced from the same sample in a study of blood T cells in healthy people across ages (dated by TCRdb to 2015 to 2017). The library was made by 5' RACE. Sequenced using an Illumina HiSeq 2500. A second PCR of roughly 6 to 12 cycles was performed with a sample-barcoded 5' primer and a J-beta primer mix. TCRdb reworked the public reads: Q25 trimming with fastp, MiXCR clone assembly, productive beta chains retained. Entries are consolidated by CDR3 protein sequence, retaining the most common genes and DNA. Here the sample has over a million distinct CDR3 sequences; 20% to 25% occur a single time. Together, the top ten hold approximately 0.79% of the sample. These data also formed part of another study, on T cells of mothers and their children.

The sample consisted of blood. These receptors came from a girl aged 2-10 years in good health.

The chain has TRBV29-1 and TRBJ1-4; a possible D gene is TRBD1 (5 bases). The V gene's germline CDR1 is SQVTM and CDR2 ANQGSEA. Trimming took 5 bases from V and 4 from J, leaving 14 bases between them. The CDR3 loop spans 14 amino acids. In DNA form, the CDR3 reads TGCAGCGTTTCCGAGGGACTTCTTAATGAAAAACTGTTTTTT. This codes for CSVSEGLLNEKLFF.

V is TRBV6-5 and J is TRBJ1-1; no clear D. The ends were cut back, 0 bases at V and 6 bases at J, with 8 bases in the middle. This CDR3 is 13 amino acids long. The germline CDR1 and CDR2 sequences are MNHEY and SVGAGI. CDR3 bases: TGTGCCAGCAGTTACTCGAGGGTAGCTGAAGCTTTCTTT. Its protein is CASSYSRVAEAFF.

This clonotype was observed a few times. The chain links TRBV5-6 to TRBJ1-4, with D perhaps matching TRBD1 (6 bases). The CDR3 extends over 16 amino acids. Germline lookup yields CDR1 SGHDT and CDR2 YYEEEE. V shed 2 bases and J shed 0 bases, with 11 bases lying between them. The DNA for the CDR3 is TGTGCCAGCAGCTTTGAGACAGGCCCAACTAATGAAAAACTGTTTTTT. Its translation: CASSFETGPTNEKLFF.

This clonotype turned up a few times. The chain joins TRBV5-1 to TRBJ2-3; 12 positions match TRBD2. CDR3 length: 19 amino acids. V lost 0 bases and J lost 1; bases outside the gene matches: 9. Germline assignment: CDR1 SGHRS and CDR2 YFSETQ. CDR3 sequence (DNA): TGCGCCAGCAGCTTGGTTCTAGCGGGGGGGTCCTCCCGCACAGATACGCAGTATTTT. This sequence encodes CASSLVLAGGSSRTDTQYF.

This clonotype was picked up a small number of times. The V gene is TRBV4-2, the J gene TRBJ2-7; 12 nucleotides match TRBD2. V shed 1 base and J 2 bases; nucleotides not matched to a gene: 0. The CDR3 contains 15 residues. The germline V gene has CDR1 LGHNA and CDR2 YNFKEQ. The CDR3 bases are TGTGCCAGCAGCCAAGGACTAGCGGGAGCCTACGAGCAGTACTTC. Translated, it gives CASSQGLAGAYEQYF.

In this sample, this clonotype turned up once. The rearrangement joins TRBV4-1 to TRBJ2-5; possibly TRBD1 or TRBD2 for D (6 bases each). The J call may be wrong; the DNA end is better matched by TRBJ2-1. CDR3 length equals 17 residues. Germline CDR1 reads MGHRA; CDR2 reads YSYEKL. The CDR3 coding sequence is TGCGCCAGCAGCCAACCCCTCCGGGGGCCCCGAGAGGGTGAGCAGTTCTTC. Protein: CASSQPLRGPREGEQFF.

Only a few counts were recorded for this clonotype. The chain couples TRBV12-3 or TRBV12-4 to TRBJ2-5; D perhaps matches TRBD2 (6 bases). The CDR3 totals 18 residues. Trimming pared 6 bases from V and 1 base from J, leaving 24 bases between. The CDR3 nucleotides are TGTGCCAGCAGATCCCGTGGGGGTATAGCGGTACCCCAAGAGACCCAGTACTTC. This encodes CASRSRGGIAVPQETQYF.

The chain combines TRBV6-6 with TRBJ2-3; D not resolved. The germline V gene encodes CDR1 MNHNY and CDR2 SVGAGI (reference sequence). The CDR3 covers 16 residues. Trimming took off 2 bases at V and 1 base at J, with 13 bases between the two ends. Here the CDR3 DNA reads TGTGCCAGCAGTTACGGGCCCGCTCCTGGCACAGATACGCAGTATTTT. Its translation: CASSYGPAPGTDTQYF.

Only one count was recorded for this clonotype. This chain joins TRBV14 and TRBJ1-1; D remains ambiguous. The V gene's germline CDR1 is SGHDN and CDR2 FVKESK. The CDR3 covers 14 residues. V lost 4 bases and J 6 bases, leaving 15 bases between the germline ends. The CDR3 region is CASSRLFFGAEAFF. DNA of the CDR3: TGTGCCAGCAGCCGGCTGTTCTTCGGCGCTGAAGCTTTCTTT.

The V call is TRBV28, the J call TRBJ2-1, with 7 bases matching TRBD2. V was clipped by 3 bases and J by 4 bases; unmatched bases: 21. CDR1 is MDHEN and CDR2 is SYDVKM in the germline V gene. This CDR3 region has 20 residues. CDR3 sequence (DNA): TGTGCCAGCAGTTTTGGGGGGAGGGCGGTCGGCCGCCCGGGATACAATGAGCAGTTCTTC. This translates into CASSFGGRAVGRPGYNEQFF.

The V call is TRBV10-3, the J call TRBJ2-5; D gene unclear. The J call is doubtful: the DNA matches TRBJ2-1 better. Germline V lookup: CDR1 ENHRY, CDR2 SYGVKD. CDR3 size: 11 residues. The DNA of the CDR3 is TGTGCCATCAAAAGGGTTAATGAGCAGTTCTTC. Translating it yields CAIKRVNEQFF.

CDR3 protein: CASSPGPKNIQYF. CDR3 sequence (DNA): TGTGCCAGCAGCCCCGGTCCCAAAAACATTCAGTACTTC. The V and J genes are TRBV3-1 and TRBJ2-4; D is undetermined. The CDR3 has 13 amino acids. Germline V gene sequence: CDR1 LGHDT, CDR2 YNNKEL (reference sequence). Trimming took off 4 bases at V and 2 bases at J, with 6 bases between the two ends.

Concerning this clonotype itself: At one boundary the junction diverges from the germline segment, which might be a read error. The gene calls are TRBV7-3 and TRBJ2-3, with 10 nucleotides matching TRBD2. The CDR3 loop spans 16 amino acids. Germline CDR1 SGHTA, CDR2 FQGTGA. DNA for the CDR3: TGTGCCAACAGCCCCTTAGCGGGGGGCGATGCGGATACGCAGTATTTT. Protein: CANSPLAGGDADTQYF.

This chain uses TRBV7-9 with TRBJ2-5; no clear D. Gene TRBJ2-7 matches the end of the DNA better, so the J call may be wrong. Per the germline V gene, CDR1 is SEHNR and CDR2 is FQNEAQ (reference sequence). The CDR3 covers 14 residues. CDR3 sequence: CASSLVDGSYEQYF. The CDR3 nucleotides are TGTGCCAGCAGCTTAGTCGACGGCTCCTACGAGCAGTACTTC.

The sample holds one count of this clonotype. V gene TRBV7-9 combines with J gene TRBJ2-1; possibly TRBD2 for D (7 bases). The CDR3 extends over 15 amino acids. Deletions cut 1 base from V and 8 bases from J, with 15 bases between. Germline CDR1 is SEHNR and CDR2 is FQNEAQ (reference sequence). The CDR3 protein is CASSLVGGPVHEQFF. CDR3 DNA sequence: TGTGCCAGCAGCTTAGTGGGGGGGCCGGTCCATGAGCAGTTCTTC.